This TCR beta chain stems from a study of regulatory T cells in long-lasting Graves disease. Sequencing libraries for TCR beta were prepared with iRepertoire HTBI primers and Arm-PCR of CDR3 regions. Each CDR3 protein gets one entry after TCRdb re-called the multiplex PCR reads with MiXCR. The table has roughly 520,000 distinct CDR3 sequences, around 11% seen once; the top ten hold 8.9%. A few counts support this clonotype. Time point here: newly diagnosed GD, antithyroid drugs for less than 3 months. Construction of the TCR library relied on RNA isolated from PBMCs. Germline V gene sequence: CDR1 MNHNS, CDR2 SASEGT. V trimming: 6 bases; J trimming: 7 bases; junction bases outside the gene matches: 12. The CDR3 contains 16 residues. This sample also appeared in a second study, on T cells in Graves' hyperthyroidism and ophthalmopathy.

The rearrangement links TRBV6-1 to TRBJ2-3; TRBD2 agrees at 11 bases. The source is a woman in her 30s with Graves disease. Sequenced material: peripheral blood mononuclear cells (PBMCs), taken at new diagnosis, from a patient treated with antithyroid drugs. CDR3 nucleotides: TGTGCCAGCAGGGCCGCAACTAGCGGGAGACAGAATACGCAGTATTTT. This translates into CASRAATSGRQNTQYF.